What follows are 5 T cell receptor beta chains derived from one specimen sequenced in a study of T cells in localized non-small cell lung cancer. Sequencing used immunoSEQ multiplex PCR; TCRdb keeps in-frame clones, though not all of them. The sample carries some 1,600 clones, 24% recorded once. The source material was lung tumor tissue, sampled before any cancer treatment. The origin of the receptors is a male donor aged 60 or older with stage II lung adenocarcinoma.

In this sample, this clone turned up a few times. The rearrangement joins TRBV5-1 to TRBJ2-3; no clear D gene. Looked up from germline, CDR1 is SGHRS and CDR2 is YFSETQ. This CDR3 has 15 residues. V lost 1 base to trimming and J lost 1 base, with 10 bases between them. The CDR3 protein is CASSLMDGGTDTQYF. The CDR3 nucleotides are TGCGCCAGCAGCTTGATGGACGGCGGCACAGATACGCAGTATTTT.

The V gene is TRBV29-1, the J gene TRBJ1-1; perhaps TRBD1 as D (5 bases). The V gene lost 6 bases and the J gene lost 0 bases, with 17 bases spanning the gap. This CDR3 has 15 residues. CDR1 and CDR2 (germline): SQVTM, ANQGSEA. CDR3 nucleotides: TGCAGCGTACCCGGGGGGACTTTCATGAACACTGAAGCTTTCTTT. This translates into CSVPGGTFMNTEAFF.

The chain carries TRBV12-5 and TRBJ1-3; D gene uncertain. This CDR3 comprises 16 residues. Looked up from germline, CDR1 is LGHNT and CDR2 is FRNRAP. V was cut by 3 bases and J by 2 bases, with 14 bases left in between. CDR3 sequence (DNA): TGTGCTAGTGGTTTTCTGAAGGGTGAGGCTGGAAACACCATATATTTT. As protein: CASGFLKGEAGNTIYF.

The genes are TRBV19 and TRBJ1-2; 7 nucleotides align to TRBD1. The CDR3 totals 13 residues. The germline CDR1 and CDR2 sequences are LNHDA and SQIVND (reference sequence). V was pared by 7 bases and J by 6 bases, with 8 bases of the junction left unmatched. Here the CDR3 reads CASTYPGTDGYTF. CDR3 DNA sequence: TGTGCCAGTACCTACCCCGGGACAGATGGCTACACCTTC.

The chain links TRBV18 to TRBJ1-4, with 7 bases matching TRBD1. Germline CDR1 reads KGHSH; CDR2 reads LQKENI. The CDR3 length is 14 residues. Germline trimming cut 4 bases from V and 7 bases from J; bases unmatched to any gene: 6. CDR3 sequence: CASSLGTVAEKLFF. CDR3 DNA: TGTGCCAGCTCACTTGGGACAGTAGCTGAAAAACTGTTTTTT. The whole variable domain, filled in from reference TRBV18 and TRBJ1-4, reads NAGVMQNPRHLVRRRGQEARLRCSPMKGHSHVYWYRQLPEEGLKFMVYLQKENIIDESGMPKERFSAEFPKEGPSILRIQQVVRGDSAAYFCASSLGTVAEKLFFGSGTQLSVL.